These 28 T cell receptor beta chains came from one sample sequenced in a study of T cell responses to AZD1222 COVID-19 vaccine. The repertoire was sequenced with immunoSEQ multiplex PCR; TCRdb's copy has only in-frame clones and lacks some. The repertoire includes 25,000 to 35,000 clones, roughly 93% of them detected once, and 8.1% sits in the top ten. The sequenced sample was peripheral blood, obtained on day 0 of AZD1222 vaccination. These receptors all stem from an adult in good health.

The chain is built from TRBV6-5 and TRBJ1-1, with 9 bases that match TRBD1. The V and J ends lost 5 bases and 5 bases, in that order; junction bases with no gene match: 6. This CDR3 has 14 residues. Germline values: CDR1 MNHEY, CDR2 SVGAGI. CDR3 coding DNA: TGTGCCAGCAGTCGGGGACAGGGAAGGACTGAAGCTTTCTTT. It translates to CASSRGQGRTEAFF.

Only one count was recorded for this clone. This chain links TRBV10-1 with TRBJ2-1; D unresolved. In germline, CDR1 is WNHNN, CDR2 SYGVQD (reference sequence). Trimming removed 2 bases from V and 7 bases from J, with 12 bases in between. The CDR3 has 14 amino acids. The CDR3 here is CASSEVAGANEQFF. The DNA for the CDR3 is TGCGCCAGCAGTGAGGTAGCAGGAGCGAATGAGCAGTTCTTC.

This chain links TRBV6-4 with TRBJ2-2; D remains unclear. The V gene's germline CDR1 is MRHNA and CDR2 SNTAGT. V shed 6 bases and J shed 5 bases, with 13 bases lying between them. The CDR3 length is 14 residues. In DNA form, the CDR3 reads TGTGCCAGCAGCGCCTTTAGAGGAACCGGGGAGCTGTTTTTT. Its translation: CASSAFRGTGELFF.

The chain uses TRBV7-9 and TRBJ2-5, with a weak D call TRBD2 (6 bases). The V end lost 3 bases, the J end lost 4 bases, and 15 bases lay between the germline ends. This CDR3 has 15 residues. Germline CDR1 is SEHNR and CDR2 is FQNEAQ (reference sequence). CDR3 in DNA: TGTGCCAGCAGCTTTCCGGGGCAGGGAGGAGAGACCCAGTACTTC. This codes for CASSFPGQGGETQYF.

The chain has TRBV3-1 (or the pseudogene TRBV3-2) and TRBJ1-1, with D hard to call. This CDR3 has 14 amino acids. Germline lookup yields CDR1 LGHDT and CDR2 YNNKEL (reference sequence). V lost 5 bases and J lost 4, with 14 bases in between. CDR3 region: CASSSFGRGTEAFF. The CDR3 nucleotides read TGTGCCAGCAGCTCCTTTGGGCGGGGCACTGAAGCTTTCTTT.

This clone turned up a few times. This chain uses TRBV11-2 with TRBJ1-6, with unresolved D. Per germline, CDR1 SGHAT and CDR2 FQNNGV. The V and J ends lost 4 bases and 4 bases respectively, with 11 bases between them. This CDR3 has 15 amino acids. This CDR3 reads CASSSQWLYNSPLHF. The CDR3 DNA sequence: TGTGCCAGCAGCTCACAGTGGCTATATAATTCACCCCTCCACTTT.

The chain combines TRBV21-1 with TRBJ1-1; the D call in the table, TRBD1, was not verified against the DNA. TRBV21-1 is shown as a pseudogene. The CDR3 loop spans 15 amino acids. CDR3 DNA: TGTGCCAGCAGCAAAGAGGCAGGGATGAACACTGAAGCTTTCTTT. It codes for CASSKEAGMNTEAFF.

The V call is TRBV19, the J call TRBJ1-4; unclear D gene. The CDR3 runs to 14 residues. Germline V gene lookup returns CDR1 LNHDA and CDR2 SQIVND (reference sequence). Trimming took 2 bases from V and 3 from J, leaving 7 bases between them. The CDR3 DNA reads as TGTGCCAGTAGTATAATTACGGCTAATGAAAAACTGTTTTTT. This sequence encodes CASSIITANEKLFF.

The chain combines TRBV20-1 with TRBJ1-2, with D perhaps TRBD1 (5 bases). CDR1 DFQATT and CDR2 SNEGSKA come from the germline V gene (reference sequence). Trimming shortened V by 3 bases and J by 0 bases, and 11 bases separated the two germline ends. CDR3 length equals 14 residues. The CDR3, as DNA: TGCAGTGCTAGTGCCGGGACGGCTAACTATGGCTACACCTTC. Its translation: CSASAGTANYGYTF.

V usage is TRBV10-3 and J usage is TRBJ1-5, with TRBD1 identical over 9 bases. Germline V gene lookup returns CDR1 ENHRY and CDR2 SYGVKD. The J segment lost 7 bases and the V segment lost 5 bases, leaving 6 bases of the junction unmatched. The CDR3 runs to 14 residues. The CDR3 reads CAISPGQGRQPQHF. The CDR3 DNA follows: TGTGCCATCAGTCCGGGACAGGGTCGCCAGCCCCAGCATTTT.

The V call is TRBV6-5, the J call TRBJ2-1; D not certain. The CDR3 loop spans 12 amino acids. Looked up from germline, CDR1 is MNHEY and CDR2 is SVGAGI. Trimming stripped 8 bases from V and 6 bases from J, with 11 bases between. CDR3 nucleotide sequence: TGTGCCAGCCGGAGCTGGGCCAATGAGCAGTTCTTC. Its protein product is CASRSWANEQFF.

The CDR3 sequence is CASEDYNEQFF. CDR3 nucleotide sequence: TGTGCCAGCGAGGATTACAATGAGCAGTTCTTC. This chain joins TRBV7-9 and TRBJ2-1; no definite D call. The CDR3 loop spans 11 amino acids. Germline V gene sequence: CDR1 SEHNR, CDR2 FQNEAQ (reference sequence). Trimming removed 8 bases at V and 4 bases at J, with 6 bases between.

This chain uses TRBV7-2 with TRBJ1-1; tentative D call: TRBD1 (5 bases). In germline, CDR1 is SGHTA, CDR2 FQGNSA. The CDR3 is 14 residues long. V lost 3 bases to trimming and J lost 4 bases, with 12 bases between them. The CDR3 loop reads CASSFSGTGTEAFF. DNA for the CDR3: TGTGCCAGCAGCTTCTCAGGGACGGGCACTGAAGCTTTCTTT.

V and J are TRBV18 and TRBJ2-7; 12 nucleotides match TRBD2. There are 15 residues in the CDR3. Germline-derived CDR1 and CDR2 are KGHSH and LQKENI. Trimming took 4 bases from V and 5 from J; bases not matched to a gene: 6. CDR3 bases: TGTGCCAGCTCACTCACTAGCGGGAGGAGCGACGAGCAGTACTTC. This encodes CASSLTSGRSDEQYF.

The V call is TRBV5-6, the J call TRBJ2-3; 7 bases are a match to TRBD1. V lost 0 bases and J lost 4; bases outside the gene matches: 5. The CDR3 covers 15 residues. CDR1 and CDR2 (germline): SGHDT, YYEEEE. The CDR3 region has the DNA TGTGCCAGCAGCTTGGGACAGGGATTGGCAGATACGCAGTATTTT. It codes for CASSLGQGLADTQYF.

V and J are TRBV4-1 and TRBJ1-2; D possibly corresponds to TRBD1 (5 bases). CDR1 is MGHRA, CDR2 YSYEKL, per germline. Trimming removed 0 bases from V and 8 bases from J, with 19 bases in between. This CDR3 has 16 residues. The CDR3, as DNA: TGCGCCAGCAGCCAAGAGGTAGTTGCGGGGCGCCACGGCTACACCTTC. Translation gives CASSQEVVAGRHGYTF.

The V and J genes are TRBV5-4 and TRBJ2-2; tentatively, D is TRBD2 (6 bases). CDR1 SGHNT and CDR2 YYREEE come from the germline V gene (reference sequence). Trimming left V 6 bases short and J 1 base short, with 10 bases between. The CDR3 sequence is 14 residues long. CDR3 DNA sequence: TGTGCCAGCACCCTTAGCGGGAACACCGGGGAGCTGTTTTTT. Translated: CASTLSGNTGELFF.

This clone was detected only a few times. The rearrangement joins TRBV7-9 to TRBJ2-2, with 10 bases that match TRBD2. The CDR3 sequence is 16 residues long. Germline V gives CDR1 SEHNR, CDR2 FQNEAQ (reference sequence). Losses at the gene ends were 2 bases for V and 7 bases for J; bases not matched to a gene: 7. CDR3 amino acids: CASSLYASGSHGELFF. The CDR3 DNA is TGTGCCAGCAGCTTATATGCTAGCGGGAGTCACGGGGAGCTGTTTTTT.

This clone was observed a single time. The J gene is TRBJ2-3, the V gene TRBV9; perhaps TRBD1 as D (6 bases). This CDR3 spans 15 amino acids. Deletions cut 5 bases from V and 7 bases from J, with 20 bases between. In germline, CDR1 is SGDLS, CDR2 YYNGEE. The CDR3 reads CASSDPGTYHNTQYF. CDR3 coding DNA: TGTGCCAGCAGTGATCCCGGGACATACCACAATACGCAGTATTTT.

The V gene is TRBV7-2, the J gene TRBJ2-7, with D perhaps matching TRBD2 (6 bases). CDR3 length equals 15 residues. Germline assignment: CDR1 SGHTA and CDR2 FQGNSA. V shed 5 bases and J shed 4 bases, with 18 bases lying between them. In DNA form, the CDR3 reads TGTGCCAGCAGCCAGAGCGGCGGGACCTTATACGAGCAGTACTTC. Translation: CASSQSGGTLYEQYF. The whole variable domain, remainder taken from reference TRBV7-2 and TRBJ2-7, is GAGVSQSPSNKVTEKGKDVELRCDPISGHTALYWYRQSLGQGLEFLIYFQGNSAPDKSGLPSDRFSAERTGGSVSTLTIQRTQQEDSAVYLCASSQSGGTLYEQYFGPGTRLTVT.

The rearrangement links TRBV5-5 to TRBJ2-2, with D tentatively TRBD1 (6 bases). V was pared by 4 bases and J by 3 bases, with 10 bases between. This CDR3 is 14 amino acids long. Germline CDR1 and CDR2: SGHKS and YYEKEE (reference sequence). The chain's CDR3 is CASSTQGHTGELFF. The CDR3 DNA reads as TGTGCCAGCAGCACACAGGGACACACCGGGGAGCTGTTTTTT.

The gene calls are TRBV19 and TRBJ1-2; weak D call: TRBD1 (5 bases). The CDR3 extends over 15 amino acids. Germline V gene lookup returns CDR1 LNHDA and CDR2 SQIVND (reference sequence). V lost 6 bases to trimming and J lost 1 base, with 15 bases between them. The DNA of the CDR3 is TGTGCCAGTAGCCCCGTAGGGGCAAATAACTATGGCTACACCTTC. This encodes CASSPVGANNYGYTF.

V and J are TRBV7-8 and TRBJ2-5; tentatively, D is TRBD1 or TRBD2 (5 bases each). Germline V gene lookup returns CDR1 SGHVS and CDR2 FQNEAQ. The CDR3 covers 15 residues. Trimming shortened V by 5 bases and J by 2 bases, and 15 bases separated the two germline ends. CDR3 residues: CASSQVLGTQETQYF. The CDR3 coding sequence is TGTGCCAGCAGCCAGGTTCTGGGGACGCAAGAGACCCAGTACTTC. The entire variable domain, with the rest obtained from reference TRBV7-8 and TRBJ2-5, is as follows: GAGVSQSPRYKVAKRGQDVALRCDPISGHVSLFWYQQALGQGPEFLTYFQNEAQLDKSGLPSDRFFAERPEGSVSTLKIQRTQQEDSAVYLCASSQVLGTQETQYFGPGTRLLVL.

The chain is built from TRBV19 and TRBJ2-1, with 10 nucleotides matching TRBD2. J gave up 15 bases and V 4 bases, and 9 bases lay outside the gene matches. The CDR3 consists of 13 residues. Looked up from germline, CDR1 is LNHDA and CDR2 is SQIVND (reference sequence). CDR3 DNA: TGTGCCAGTAGTAGCAGCCTAGCGGGGGATGTGTTCTTC. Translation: CASSSSLAGDVFF. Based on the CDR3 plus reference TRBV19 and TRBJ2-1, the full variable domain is DGGITQSPKYLFRKEGQNVTLSCEQNLNHDAMYWYRQDPGQGLRLIYYSQIVNDFQKGDIAEGYSVSREKKESFPLTVTSAQKNPTAFYLCASSSSLAGDVFFGPGTRLTVL.

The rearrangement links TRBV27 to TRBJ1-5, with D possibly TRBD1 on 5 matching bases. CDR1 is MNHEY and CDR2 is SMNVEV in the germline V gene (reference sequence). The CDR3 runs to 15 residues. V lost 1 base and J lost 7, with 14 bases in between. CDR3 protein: CASSLLIGEGQPQHF. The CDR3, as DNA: TGTGCCAGCAGTTTATTAATAGGGGAGGGCCAGCCCCAGCATTTT.

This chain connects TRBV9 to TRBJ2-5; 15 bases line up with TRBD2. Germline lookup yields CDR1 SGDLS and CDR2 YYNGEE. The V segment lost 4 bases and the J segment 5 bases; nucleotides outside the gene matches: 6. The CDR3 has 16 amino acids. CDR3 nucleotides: TGTGCCAGCAGCCCTAGGACTAGCGGGGGGGCGGAGACCCAGTACTTC. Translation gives CASSPRTSGGAETQYF. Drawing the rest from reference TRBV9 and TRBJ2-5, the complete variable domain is DSGVTQTPKHLITATGQRVTLRCSPRSGDLSVYWYQQSLDQGLQFLIQYYNGEERAKGNILERFSAQQFPDLHSELNLSSLELGDSALYFCASSPRTSGGAETQYFGPGTRLLVL.

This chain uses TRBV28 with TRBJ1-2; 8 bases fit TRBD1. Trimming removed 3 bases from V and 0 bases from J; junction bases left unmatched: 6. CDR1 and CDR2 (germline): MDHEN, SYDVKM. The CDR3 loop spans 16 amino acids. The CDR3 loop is CASSFLDRGTNYGYTF. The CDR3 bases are TGTGCCAGCAGTTTCCTTGACAGGGGTACTAACTATGGCTACACCTTC.

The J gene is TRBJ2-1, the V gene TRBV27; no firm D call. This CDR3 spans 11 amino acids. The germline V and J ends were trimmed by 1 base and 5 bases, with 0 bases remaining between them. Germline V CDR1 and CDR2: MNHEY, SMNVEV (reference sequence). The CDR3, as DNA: TGTGCCAGCAGTTTATACAATGAGCAGTTCTTC. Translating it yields CASSLYNEQFF.